The 6 T cell receptor beta chains listed next were all sequenced from one sample in a study of blood T cells in healthy people across ages. Through a sample-barcoded 5' primer and a J-beta primer mix, a second PCR was run for about 7 to 12 cycles. TCRdb re-called the 5' RACE reads through MiXCR, storing one row per CDR3 protein. The table has 1.5 million to 2 million distinct CDR3 sequences, roughly 28% seen once. The sequenced sample was blood. Every receptor here comes from a woman in her thirties in good health.

This clonotype has only a few counts. This rearrangement joins TRBV27 to TRBJ2-7; 9 nucleotides line up with TRBD1. The V segment lost 6 bases and the J segment 6 bases; nucleotides outside the gene matches: 9. The CDR3 consists of 14 residues. Germline V gene sequence: CDR1 MNHEY, CDR2 SMNVEV (reference sequence). This chain's CDR3 is CASRVGQGISEQYF. In DNA form, the CDR3 reads TGTGCCAGCAGAGTAGGACAGGGGATAAGCGAGCAGTACTTC.

This clonotype was counted at least ten times. This sequence joins TRBV14 and TRBJ2-7; D possibly matches TRBD1 or TRBD2 (5 bases each). Trimming took 4 bases from V and 7 from J, leaving 17 bases between them. This CDR3 is 14 amino acids long. Per germline, CDR1 SGHDN and CDR2 FVKESK. The CDR3 sequence is CASSPGRSYEEQYF. The CDR3 DNA follows: TGTGCCAGCAGCCCGGGACGGAGCTACGAGGAGCAGTACTTC.

This clonotype has just a few counts. V is TRBV5-1 and J is TRBJ2-5, with TRBD2 matching over 12 bases. This CDR3 comprises 14 residues. The germline CDR1 and CDR2 sequences are SGHRS and YFSETQ. V trimming: 3 bases; J trimming: 3 bases; junction bases outside the gene matches: 0. The CDR3 here is CASSWTSGKETQYF. CDR3 sequence (DNA): TGCGCCAGCAGCTGGACTAGCGGGAAAGAGACCCAGTACTTC.

Only a few counts were recorded for this clonotype. The genes are TRBV5-1 and TRBJ2-7; unclear D gene. The CDR3 spans 15 residues. Trimming removed 0 bases at V and 4 bases at J, with 14 bases between. Germline assignment: CDR1 SGHRS and CDR2 YFSETQ. The CDR3 DNA follows: TGCGCCAGCAGCTTGGTACTCTCTAATCAATACGAGCAGTACTTC. It specifies CASSLVLSNQYEQYF.

This clonotype was observed many times. The CDR3 nucleotides are TGCAGCGCCCAAGCAGGCTACGAGCAGTACTTC. Protein sequence: CSAQAGYEQYF. The chain has TRBV29-1 and TRBJ2-7; no firm D call. This CDR3 spans 11 amino acids. Germline V gives CDR1 SQVTM, CDR2 ANQGSEA. Trimming left V 7 bases short and J 3 bases short, with 10 bases between.

The V gene is TRBV4-1, the J gene TRBJ2-7; the match to TRBD1 covers 10 bases. The V segment lost 1 base and the J segment 4 bases; nucleotides outside the gene matches: 7. From germline, CDR1 is MGHRA and CDR2 YSYEKL. CDR3 length equals 16 residues. The CDR3 loop is CASSQGTGTGAYEQYF. CDR3 sequence (DNA): TGCGCCAGCAGCCAAGGAACCGGGACAGGGGCGTACGAGCAGTACTTC.